This TCR beta chain was observed in a study of CD8+ T cells in alopecia areata. Study outcomes and limitations: Greater clonality was observed in lesional scalp samples, especially alopecia totalis/universalis, versus normal scalp.

Concerning this clone: Its target is not known.

Sequencing used cDNA as its template, made by extracting RNA and reverse transcribing it. The method was immunoSEQ multiplex PCR; TCRdb's version includes in-frame clones alone and lacks a portion of them. The table records 120,000 to 150,000 clones, about 88% of them present only once. Documented treatment: oral pan-JAK inhibitor, 5-10 mg twice daily. CDR1 is SEHNR, CDR2 FQNEAQ, per germline (reference sequence). The CDR3 sequence is 15 residues long. The V end lost 1 base, the J end lost 3 bases, and 12 bases lay between the germline ends. The sample was CD8+ T cells sorted from blood, taken at week 4, from a patient treated with tofacitinib. This chain uses TRBV7-9 with TRBJ1-2; D is unresolved. The TCR sequence derives from a human donor with alopecia areata. The CDR3: CASSLGTSPHYGYTF. The CDR3 DNA is TGTGCCAGCAGCTTAGGGACCTCCCCCCACTATGGCTACACCTTC.